One and the same sample provided the 2 T cell receptor beta chains below, sequenced in a study of type 1 regulatory T cells. TCRdb independently ran MiXCR on the reads; one entry per CDR3 protein. The sample yields about 42,000 distinct CDR3 sequences, 12% seen once. Their antigens are not known. The specimen sequenced was cultured non-Tr1 T cells, either the whole culture or a sorted T cell fraction (not recorded which). The receptors here all came from a human donor in good health.

This clonotype was observed a handful of times. The genes are TRBV20-1 and TRBJ2-4; TRBD2 agrees at 7 bases. CDR3 length equals 13 residues. Germline CDR1 is DFQATT and CDR2 is SNEGSKA (reference sequence). V lost 5 bases, J lost 7 bases, and 8 bases stayed unmatched. The chain's CDR3 is CSAWEGMENIQYF. The DNA for the CDR3 is TGCAGTGCTTGGGAGGGTATGGAGAACATTCAGTACTTC.

This clonotype was found many times. The rearrangement joins TRBV12-3 or TRBV12-4 to TRBJ1-5, with 7 bases matching TRBD1. Germline trimming cut 7 bases from V and 0 bases from J; bases unmatched to any gene: 6. This CDR3 is 15 amino acids long. Written as DNA, the CDR3 is TGTGCCAGCAATGTACAGGGGAATAGCAATCAGCCCCAGCATTTT. It is translated as CASNVQGNSNQPQHF.